This TCR beta chain appears in the sequencing data of a study of blood T cell repertoires in COVID-19. Study details: T cells, B-cell-depleted T cells, or PBMCs provided the cDNA or gDNA that served as material.

As originally analysed: Amplified reference gene primers provided the basis for estimating nucleated cell counts. Libraries were prepared by immunoSEQ multiplex PCR; TCRdb keeps only in-frame clonotypes and omits some of them. The V and J calls and clone size are taken from that table; D and trimming were inferred from the DNA. The sample consists of approximately 270,000 clones, around nine tenths of them appearing once. Germline V CDR1 and CDR2: SEHNR, FQNEAQ (reference sequence). This CDR3 comprises 14 residues. V gave up 5 bases and J gave up 4 bases, with 14 bases separating them. The genes are TRBV7-9 and TRBJ1-2; possibly TRBD1 for D (5 bases). The sample was peripheral blood. The receptor comes from a man aged 18 to 30 with active or convalescent COVID-19. In DNA form, the CDR3 reads TGTGCCAGCAGCCAAGGACAAGCCGGCTATGGCTACACCTTC. Residues: CASSQGQAGYGYTF.